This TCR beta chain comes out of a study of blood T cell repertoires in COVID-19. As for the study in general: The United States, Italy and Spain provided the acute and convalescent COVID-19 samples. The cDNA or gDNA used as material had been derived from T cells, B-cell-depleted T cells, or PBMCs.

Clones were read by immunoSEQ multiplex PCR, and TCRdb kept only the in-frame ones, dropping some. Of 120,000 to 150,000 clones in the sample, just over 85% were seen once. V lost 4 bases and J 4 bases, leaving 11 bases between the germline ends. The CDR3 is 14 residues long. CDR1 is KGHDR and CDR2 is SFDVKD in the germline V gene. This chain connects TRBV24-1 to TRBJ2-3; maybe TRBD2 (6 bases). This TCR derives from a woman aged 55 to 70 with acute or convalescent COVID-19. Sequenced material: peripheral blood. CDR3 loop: CATSEGGFPDTQYF. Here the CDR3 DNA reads TGTGCCACCAGTGAGGGGGGTTTCCCAGATACGCAGTATTTT.